This T cell receptor beta chain was captured in a study of shared clonotypes between healthy human individuals. Points from the study as a whole: Clonotypes shared by all four donors outscored non-shared clonotypes in generation probability. The study sampled only blood, and tissue repertoires likely differ.

The table came from immunoSEQ multiplex PCR; TCRdb's copy has only in-frame clones and leaves some out. The sample has millions of clones, roughly 91% seen once. Naive CD8 cells lacked CD45RO and underwent positive selection for CCR7, leaving out terminally differentiated effector memory CD45RA+ cells. As regards this clone: Its antigen is undetermined.

Germline CDR1 is SGDLS and CDR2 is YYNGEE. The CDR3 extends over 13 amino acids. V gave up 0 bases and J gave up 7 bases, with 11 bases separating them. The chain employs TRBV9 and TRBJ2-7; D possibly matches TRBD1 or TRBD2 (5 bases each). Sequenced input: naive CD8+ T cells from PBMCs. The TCR was taken from a man aged 18 to 35 in good health. Some clones in this sample may be carry-over from other donors' samples. CDR3: CASSVGDDHEQYF. The CDR3 DNA follows: TGTGCCAGCAGCGTAGGGGACGACCATGAGCAGTACTTC.